This paragraph covers one T cell receptor beta chain sequence. Its antigen target is currently unknown. No base quality values were provided; no much bigger clone lies one nucleotide off. The patients had surgically resected primary melanoma that was considered potentially curable but at risk of metastatic recurrence. The data derive from a study of primary melanoma T cells and metastatic recurrence (dated by TCRdb to about 2020). Regarding the study in general: The cohort consisted of nearly 200 primary melanomas of stage T2 to T4, each more than 1 mm thick. Whether patient outcome could be predicted by T-cell fraction and T-cell repertoire clonality in primary melanoma tumors was the question this study put to the test. The T-cell fraction measured by TCR beta sequencing was compared against progression-free survival as the clinical outcome. Histopathological grading of tumor-infiltrating lymphocytes was compared with the sequencing-derived T-cell fraction.

Receptor amplification or capture employed the immunoSEQ multiplex PCR assay. Primary melanoma tumor tissue underwent high-throughput sequencing of the T-cell receptor beta chain. Per the original workflow: Repertoire analyses included TCRB CDR3 sharing between samples and the distribution of insertions and deletions. The predictive value of the T-cell fraction was ranked against histopathological variables by a gradient-boosted model. Imported from immuneACCESS, the table was reduced by TCRdb to in-frame sequences with V and J called. These copies leave out some clones; in studies compared against another copy, an unresolved V gene accounts for under half, and the cause of the remainder is not known. The D gene and trimming were derived from the DNA, and the V and J assignments and clone size from that table. Counted in this sample were about 450 clones; about 82% of them appeared once. In total, the top ten clones hold about a sixth of the sample.

V loses 5 bases at its end and J loses 3 bases; junction bases beyond the gene matches: 4. Taken from cysteine to phenylalanine, the CDR3 has 15 residues. The read is trimmed to its CDR3 DNA, 45 bases read in frame from base 1. From a lookup of the germline V gene (reference sequence), CDR1 and CDR2 are LNHNV and YYDKDF. General study outcomes and caveats: A T-cell fraction greater than 20% appeared to be protective whatever the ulceration status, mitotic rate or nodal disease. Compared with adding any other histopathological variable to tumor thickness, adding T-cell fraction reportedly produced a bigger improvement in progression-free survival prediction. Progression-free survival was reportedly predicted by the tumor T-cell fraction independently of age, mitotic rate, ulceration and thickness. The authors framed an effective T-cell-mediated antitumor response in primary melanoma only as a suggestion, not a demonstrated mechanism.

Sequenced: melanoma tumor tissue. The V and J genes are TRBV15 and TRBJ2-1; TRBD2 fits 10 bases in the junction. The clonotype was recovered from a human donor with melanoma. The bases read TGTGCCACCAGCCTTACTAGCGGGGTCTACAATGAGCAGTTCTTC. This sequence encodes CATSLTSGVYNEQFF.